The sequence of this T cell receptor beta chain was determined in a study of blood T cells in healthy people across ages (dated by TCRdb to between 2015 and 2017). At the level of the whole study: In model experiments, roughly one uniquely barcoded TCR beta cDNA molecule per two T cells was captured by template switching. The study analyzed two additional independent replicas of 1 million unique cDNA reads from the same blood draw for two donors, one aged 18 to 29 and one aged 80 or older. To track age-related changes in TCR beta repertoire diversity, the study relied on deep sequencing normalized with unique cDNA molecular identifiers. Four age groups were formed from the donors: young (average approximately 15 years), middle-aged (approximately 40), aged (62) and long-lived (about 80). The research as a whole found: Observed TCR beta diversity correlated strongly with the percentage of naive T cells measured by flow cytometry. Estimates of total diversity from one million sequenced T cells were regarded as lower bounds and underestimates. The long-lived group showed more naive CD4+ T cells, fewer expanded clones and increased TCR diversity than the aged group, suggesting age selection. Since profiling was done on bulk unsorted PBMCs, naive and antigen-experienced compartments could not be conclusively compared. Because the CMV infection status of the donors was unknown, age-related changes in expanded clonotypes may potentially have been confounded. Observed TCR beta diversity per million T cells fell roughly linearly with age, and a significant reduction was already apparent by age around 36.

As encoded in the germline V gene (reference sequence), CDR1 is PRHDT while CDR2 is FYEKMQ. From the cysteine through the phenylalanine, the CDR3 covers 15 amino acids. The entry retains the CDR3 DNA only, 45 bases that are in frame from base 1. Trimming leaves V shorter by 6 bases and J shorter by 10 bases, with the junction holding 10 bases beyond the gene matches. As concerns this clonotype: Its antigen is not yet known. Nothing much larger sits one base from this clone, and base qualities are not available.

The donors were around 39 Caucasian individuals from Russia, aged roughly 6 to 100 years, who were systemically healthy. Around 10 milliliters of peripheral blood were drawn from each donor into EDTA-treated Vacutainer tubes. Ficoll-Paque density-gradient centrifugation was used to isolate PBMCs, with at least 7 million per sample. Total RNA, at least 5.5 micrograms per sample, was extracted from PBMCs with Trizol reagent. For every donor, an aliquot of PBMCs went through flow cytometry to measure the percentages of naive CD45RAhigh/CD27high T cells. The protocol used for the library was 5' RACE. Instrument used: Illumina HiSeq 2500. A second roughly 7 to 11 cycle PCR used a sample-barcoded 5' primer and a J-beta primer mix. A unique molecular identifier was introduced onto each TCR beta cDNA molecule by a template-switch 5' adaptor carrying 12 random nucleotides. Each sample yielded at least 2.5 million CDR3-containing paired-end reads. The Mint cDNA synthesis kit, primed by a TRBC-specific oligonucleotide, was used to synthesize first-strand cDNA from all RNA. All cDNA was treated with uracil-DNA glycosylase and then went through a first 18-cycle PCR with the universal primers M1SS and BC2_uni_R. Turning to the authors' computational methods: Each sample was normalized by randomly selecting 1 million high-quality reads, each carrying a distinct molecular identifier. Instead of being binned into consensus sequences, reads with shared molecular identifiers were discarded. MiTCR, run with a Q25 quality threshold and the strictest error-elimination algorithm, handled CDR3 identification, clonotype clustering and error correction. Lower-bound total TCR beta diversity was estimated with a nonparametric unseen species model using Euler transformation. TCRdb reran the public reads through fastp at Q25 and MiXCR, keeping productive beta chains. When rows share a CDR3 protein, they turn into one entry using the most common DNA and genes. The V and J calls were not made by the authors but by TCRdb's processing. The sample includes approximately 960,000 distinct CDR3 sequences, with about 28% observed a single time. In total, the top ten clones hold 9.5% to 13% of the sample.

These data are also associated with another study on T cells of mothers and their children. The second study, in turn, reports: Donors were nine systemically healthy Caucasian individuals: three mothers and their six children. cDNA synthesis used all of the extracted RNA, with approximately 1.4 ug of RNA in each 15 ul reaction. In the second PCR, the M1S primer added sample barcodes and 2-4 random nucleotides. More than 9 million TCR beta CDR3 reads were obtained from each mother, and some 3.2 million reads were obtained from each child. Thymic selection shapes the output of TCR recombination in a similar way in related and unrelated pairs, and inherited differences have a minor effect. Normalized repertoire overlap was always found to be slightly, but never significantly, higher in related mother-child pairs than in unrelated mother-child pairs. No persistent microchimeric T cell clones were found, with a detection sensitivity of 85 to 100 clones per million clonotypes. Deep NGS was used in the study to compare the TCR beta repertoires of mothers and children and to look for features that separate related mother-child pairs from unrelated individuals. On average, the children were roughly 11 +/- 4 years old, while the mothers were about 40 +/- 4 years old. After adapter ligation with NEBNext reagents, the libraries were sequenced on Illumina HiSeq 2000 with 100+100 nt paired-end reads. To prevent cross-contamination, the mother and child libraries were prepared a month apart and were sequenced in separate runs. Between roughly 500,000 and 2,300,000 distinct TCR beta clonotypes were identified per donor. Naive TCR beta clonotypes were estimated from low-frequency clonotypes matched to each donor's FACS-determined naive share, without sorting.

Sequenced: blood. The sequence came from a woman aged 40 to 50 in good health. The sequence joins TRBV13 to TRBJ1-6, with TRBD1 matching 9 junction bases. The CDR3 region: CASRLQGADRSPLHF. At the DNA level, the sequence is TGTGCCAGCAGACTACAGGGGGCAGATAGGTCACCCCTCCACTTT.